There are many counts of the clone carrying this T cell receptor beta chain. The antigen remains unidentified. The data belong to a study of neurological immune-mediated disorders. The CDR3 is 15 amino acids. Germline V CDR1 and CDR2: LGHDT, YNNKEL (reference sequence). Trimming at V came to 6 bases and at J to 3 bases, leaving 7 bases not matched to a gene. 5'RACE employing 10-nucleotide random UMIs yielded the cDNA. TCRdb recomputed calls from the 5' RACE reads with MiXCR, one row per CDR3 protein. This table has about 30,000 distinct CDR3 sequences, roughly an eighth appearing once. Findings of the study overall: The most TCR clonal expansion was seen in HTLV-1-associated myelopathy, whereas the least was seen in multiple sclerosis, below the level in healthy controls. There were no CDR3 amino acid sequences shared by expanded clones across subjects, a result suggesting private repertoires in all groups.

Source material: PBMCs. The clonotype comes from a woman aged 60-75 years in good health. J is TRBJ2-3 and V is TRBV3-1; TRBD1 matches 9 bases. The CDR3: CASSRQGVVTDTQYF. CDR3 DNA sequence: TGTGCCAGCAGTCGACAGGGGGTTGTGACAGATACGCAGTATTTT.